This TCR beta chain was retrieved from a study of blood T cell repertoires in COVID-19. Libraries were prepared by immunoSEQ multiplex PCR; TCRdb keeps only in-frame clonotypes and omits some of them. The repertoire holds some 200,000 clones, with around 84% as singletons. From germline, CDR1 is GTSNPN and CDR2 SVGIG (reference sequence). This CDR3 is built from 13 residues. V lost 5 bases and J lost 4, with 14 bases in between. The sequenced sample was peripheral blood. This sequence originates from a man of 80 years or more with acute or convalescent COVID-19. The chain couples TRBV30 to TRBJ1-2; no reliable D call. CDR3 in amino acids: CAWSPGSSYGYTF. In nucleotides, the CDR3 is TGTGCCTGGTCCCCTGGTAGCAGCTATGGCTACACCTTC.